This TCR beta chain was recorded in a study of T cells in tuberculosis. Overall study context: This South African cohort compared adolescents with or without latent tuberculosis against adults with active tuberculosis. Within 7 days of starting treatment, or before, PBMC were stored. Study observations and caveats: GMM-specific TCRs were nearer to active tuberculosis alpha repertoires, suggesting expansion. A GMM-specific repertoire classifier reached roughly 87% accuracy, AUROC 0.90.

Sequencing used immunoSEQ multiplex PCR; TCRdb keeps in-frame clones, though not all of them. The sample consists of 6,500 to 8,000 clones, 85% to 95% of them appearing once. This clone came up once. Its antigen remains unidentified. Trimming took 5 bases from V and 0 from J, leaving 13 bases between them. The CDR3 sequence is 15 residues long. Germline V lookup: CDR1 ENHRY, CDR2 SYGVKD. The sequence derives from an adult with tuberculosis. The sample comprised PBMCs. The chain links TRBV10-3 to TRBJ2-5, with D tentatively TRBD2 (7 bases). The CDR3: CAISPGGQYQETQYF. The CDR3 DNA follows: TGTGCCATCAGTCCGGGGGGCCAGTACCAAGAGACCCAGTACTTC.